This T cell receptor beta chain was retrieved from a study of blood T cell repertoires in COVID-19. The repertoire was sequenced with immunoSEQ multiplex PCR; TCRdb's copy has only in-frame clones and lacks some. The sample yields 140,000 to 150,000 clones, around nine tenths seen once. This TCR was sampled from a man in his sixties with active or convalescent COVID-19. The sequenced sample consisted of peripheral blood.

The CDR3 reads CASSESGQSIYGYTF. The CDR3, as DNA: TGTGCCAGCAGTGAAAGCGGACAGTCAATCTATGGCTACACCTTC. The chain uses TRBV2 and TRBJ1-2; D is perhaps TRBD1 (6 bases). The CDR3 sequence is 15 residues long. Germline V gene data show CDR1 as SNHLY and CDR2 as FYNNEI. The V end lost 2 bases, the J end lost 4 bases, and 14 bases lay between the germline ends. Filled out from reference TRBV2 and TRBJ1-2, the complete variable domain reads EPEVTQTPSHQVTQMGQEVILRCVPISNHLYFYWYRQILGQKVEFLVSFYNNEISEKSEIFDDQFSVERPDGSNFTLKIRSTKLEDSAMYFCASSESGQSIYGYTFGSGTRLTVV.